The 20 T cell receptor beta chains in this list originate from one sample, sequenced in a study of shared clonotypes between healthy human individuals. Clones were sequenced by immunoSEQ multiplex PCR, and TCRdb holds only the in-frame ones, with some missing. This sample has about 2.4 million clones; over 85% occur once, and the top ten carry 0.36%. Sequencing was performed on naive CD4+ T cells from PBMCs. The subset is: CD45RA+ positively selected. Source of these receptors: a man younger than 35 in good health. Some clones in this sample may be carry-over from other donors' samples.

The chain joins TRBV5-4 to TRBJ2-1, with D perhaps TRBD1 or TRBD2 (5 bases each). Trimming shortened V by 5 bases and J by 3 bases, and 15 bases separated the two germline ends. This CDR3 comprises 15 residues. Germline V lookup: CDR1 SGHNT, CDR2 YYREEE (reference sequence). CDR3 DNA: TGTGCCAGCAGACTACCCGGGACCAACTACAATGAGCAGTTCTTC. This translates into CASRLPGTNYNEQFF.

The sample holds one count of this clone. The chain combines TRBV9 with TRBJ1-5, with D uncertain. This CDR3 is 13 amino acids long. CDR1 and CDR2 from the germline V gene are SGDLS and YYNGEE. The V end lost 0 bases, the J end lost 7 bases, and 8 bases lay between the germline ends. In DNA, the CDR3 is TGTGCCAGCAGCGTAGCCCCCCAGCAGCCCCAGCATTTT. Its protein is CASSVAPQQPQHF.

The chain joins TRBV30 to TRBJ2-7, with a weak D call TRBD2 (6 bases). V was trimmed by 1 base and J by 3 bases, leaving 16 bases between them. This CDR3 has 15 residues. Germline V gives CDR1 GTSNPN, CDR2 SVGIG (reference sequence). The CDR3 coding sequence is TGTGCCTGGAGTGGCGATGGAGGGAGGCACTACGAGCAGTACTTC. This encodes CAWSGDGGRHYEQYF.

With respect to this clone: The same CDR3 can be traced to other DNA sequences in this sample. The CDR3 reads CASRRSQETQYF. CDR3 in DNA: TGTGCCAGCAGGCGAAGTCAAGAGACCCAGTACTTC. V gene TRBV2 combines with J gene TRBJ2-5; D is ambiguous. Trimming pared 6 bases from V and 2 bases from J, leaving 7 bases between. CDR1 and CDR2 (germline): SNHLY, FYNNEI. This CDR3 is 12 amino acids long.

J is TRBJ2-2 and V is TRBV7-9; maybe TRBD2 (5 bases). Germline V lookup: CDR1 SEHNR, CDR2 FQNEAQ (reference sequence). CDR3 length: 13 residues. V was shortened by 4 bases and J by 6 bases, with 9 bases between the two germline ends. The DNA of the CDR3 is TGTGCCAGCAGCTCGGGAATCCCCGGGGAGCTGTTTTTT. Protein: CASSSGIPGELFF.

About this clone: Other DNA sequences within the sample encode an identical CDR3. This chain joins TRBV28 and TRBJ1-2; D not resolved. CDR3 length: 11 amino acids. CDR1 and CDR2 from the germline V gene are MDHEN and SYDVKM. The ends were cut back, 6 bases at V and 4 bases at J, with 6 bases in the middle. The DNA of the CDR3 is TGTGCCAGCAGCGGGAGCTATGGCTACACCTTC. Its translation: CASSGSYGYTF.

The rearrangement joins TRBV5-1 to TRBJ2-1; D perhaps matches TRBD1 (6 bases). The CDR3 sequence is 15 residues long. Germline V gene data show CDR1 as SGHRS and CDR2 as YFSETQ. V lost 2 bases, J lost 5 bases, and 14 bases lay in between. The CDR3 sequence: CASSFQRTVNNEQFF. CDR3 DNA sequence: TGCGCCAGCAGCTTTCAGCGGACAGTGAACAATGAGCAGTTCTTC.

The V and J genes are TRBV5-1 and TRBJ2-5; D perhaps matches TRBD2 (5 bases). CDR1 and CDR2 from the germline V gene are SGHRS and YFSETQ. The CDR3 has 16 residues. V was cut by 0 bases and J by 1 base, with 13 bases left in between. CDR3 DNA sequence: TGCGCCAGCAGCTTGGTAGGCCAGGCGGGCCAAGAGACCCAGTACTTC. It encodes CASSLVGQAGQETQYF.

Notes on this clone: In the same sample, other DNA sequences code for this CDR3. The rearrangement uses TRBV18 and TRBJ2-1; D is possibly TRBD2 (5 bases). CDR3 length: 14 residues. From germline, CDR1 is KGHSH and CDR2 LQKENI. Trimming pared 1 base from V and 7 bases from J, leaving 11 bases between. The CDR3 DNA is TGTGCCAGCTCACCACTCCGGGAATCGAATGAGCAGTTCTTC. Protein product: CASSPLRESNEQFF.

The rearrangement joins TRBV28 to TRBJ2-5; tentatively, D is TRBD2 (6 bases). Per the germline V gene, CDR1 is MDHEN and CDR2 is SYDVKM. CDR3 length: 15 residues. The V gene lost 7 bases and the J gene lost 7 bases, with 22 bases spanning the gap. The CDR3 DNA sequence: TGTGCCAGCACACGCCGTTGGAGGGAATCCGGGACCCAGTACTTC. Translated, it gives CASTRRWRESGTQYF.

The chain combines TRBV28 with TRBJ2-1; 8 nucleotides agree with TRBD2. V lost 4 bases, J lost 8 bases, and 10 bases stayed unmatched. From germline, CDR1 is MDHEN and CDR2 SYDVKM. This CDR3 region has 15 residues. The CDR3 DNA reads TGTGCCAGCAGTTCAATAGCGGGAATCGGTTATGAGCAGTTCTTC. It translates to CASSSIAGIGYEQFF.

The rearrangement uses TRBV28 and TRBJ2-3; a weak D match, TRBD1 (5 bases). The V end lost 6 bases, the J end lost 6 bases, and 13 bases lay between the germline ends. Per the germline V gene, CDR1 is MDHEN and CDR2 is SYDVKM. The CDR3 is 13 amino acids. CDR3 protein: CASRQAKGDTQYF. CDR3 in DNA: TGTGCCAGCAGACAAGCCAAGGGGGATACGCAGTATTTT.

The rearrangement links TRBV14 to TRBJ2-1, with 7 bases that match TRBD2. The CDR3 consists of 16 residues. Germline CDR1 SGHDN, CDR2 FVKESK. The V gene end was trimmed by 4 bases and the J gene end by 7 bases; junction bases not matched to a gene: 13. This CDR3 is CASSRNRAGLGNEQFF. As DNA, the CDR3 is TGTGCCAGCAGCCGAAACCGAGCGGGATTAGGGAATGAGCAGTTCTTC.

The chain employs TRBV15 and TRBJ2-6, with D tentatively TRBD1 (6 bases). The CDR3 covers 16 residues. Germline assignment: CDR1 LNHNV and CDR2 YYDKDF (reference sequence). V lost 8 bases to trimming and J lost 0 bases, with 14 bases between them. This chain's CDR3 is CATLTGPRSGANVLTF. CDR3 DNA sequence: TGTGCCACCCTGACAGGCCCCCGCTCTGGGGCCAACGTCCTGACTTTC.

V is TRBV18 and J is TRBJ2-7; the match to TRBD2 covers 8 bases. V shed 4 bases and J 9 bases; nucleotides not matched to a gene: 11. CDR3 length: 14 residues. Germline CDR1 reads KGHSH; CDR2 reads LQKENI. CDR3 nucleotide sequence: TGTGCCAGCTCACTCGGACTAGCCGGCTGGGGGCAGTACTTC. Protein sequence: CASSLGLAGWGQYF.

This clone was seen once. CDR3: CASRVGLAGADTQYF. CDR3 nucleotides: TGCGCCAGCCGAGTAGGACTAGCGGGAGCAGATACGCAGTATTTT. The chain combines TRBV5-1 with TRBJ2-3, with 13 bases identical to TRBD2. The CDR3 spans 15 residues. The trim removed 7 bases at V and 4 bases at J, leaving 6 bases unmatched. Germline values: CDR1 SGHRS, CDR2 YFSETQ.

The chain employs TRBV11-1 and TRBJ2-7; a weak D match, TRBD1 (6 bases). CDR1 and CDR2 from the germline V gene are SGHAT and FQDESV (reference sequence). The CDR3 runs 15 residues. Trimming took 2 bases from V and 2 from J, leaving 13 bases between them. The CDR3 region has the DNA TGTGCCAGCAGCTTAACAGGGTCCCCTCCCTACGAGCAGTACTTC. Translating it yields CASSLTGSPPYEQYF.

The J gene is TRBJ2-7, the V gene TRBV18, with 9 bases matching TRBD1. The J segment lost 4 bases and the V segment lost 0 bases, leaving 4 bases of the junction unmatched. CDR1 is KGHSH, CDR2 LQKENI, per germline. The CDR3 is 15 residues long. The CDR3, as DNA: TGTGCCAGCTCACCACCTGGGACAGGGCGGTACGAGCAGTACTTC. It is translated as CASSPPGTGRYEQYF.

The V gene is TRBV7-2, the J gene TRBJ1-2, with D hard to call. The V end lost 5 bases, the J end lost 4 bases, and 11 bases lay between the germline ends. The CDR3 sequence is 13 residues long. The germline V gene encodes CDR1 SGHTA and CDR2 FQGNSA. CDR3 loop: CASSLNPPYGYTF. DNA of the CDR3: TGTGCCAGCAGCCTAAACCCCCCCTATGGCTACACCTTC.

The CDR3 spells CASSLERDGGELFF. The CDR3 DNA reads as TGTGCCAGCAGTTTAGAGCGGGACGGCGGGGAGCTGTTTTTT. The chain is built from TRBV6-5 and TRBJ2-2, with 7 bases identical to TRBD2. Germline CDR1 reads MNHEY; CDR2 reads SVGAGI. The junction had 6 bases not matched to a gene; V was cut back by 4 bases and J by 7 bases. The CDR3 contains 14 residues.